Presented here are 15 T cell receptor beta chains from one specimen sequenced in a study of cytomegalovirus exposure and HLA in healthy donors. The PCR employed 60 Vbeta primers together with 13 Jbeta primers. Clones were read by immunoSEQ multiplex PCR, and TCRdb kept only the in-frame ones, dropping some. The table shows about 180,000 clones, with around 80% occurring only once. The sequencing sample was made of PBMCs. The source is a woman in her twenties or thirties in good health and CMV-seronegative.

The CDR3 DNA reads TGTGCCAGCAGTTACCTTACAGGGGGGCCTTCCTACGAGCAGTACTTC. This codes for CASSYLTGGPSYEQYF. The chain recombines TRBV6-5 with TRBJ2-7; 8 nucleotides align to TRBD1. CDR1 is MNHEY, CDR2 SVGAGI, per germline. J lost 1 base, V lost 2 bases, and 7 bases had no gene match. This CDR3 comprises 16 residues.

The CDR3 sequence is CASSAVETATTEAFF. DNA for the CDR3: TGCGCCAGCAGTGCGGTAGAGACAGCTACCACTGAAGCTTTCTTT. The genes are TRBV10-2 and TRBJ1-1; D possibly corresponds to TRBD1 (5 bases). The germline V and J ends were trimmed by 4 bases and 4 bases, with 16 bases remaining between them. CDR3 size: 15 residues. Germline assignment: CDR1 WSHSY and CDR2 SAAADI.

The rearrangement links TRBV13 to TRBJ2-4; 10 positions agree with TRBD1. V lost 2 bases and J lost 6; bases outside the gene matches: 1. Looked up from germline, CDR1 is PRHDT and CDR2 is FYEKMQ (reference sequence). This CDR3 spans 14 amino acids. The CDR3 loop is CASSLRDRGNIQYF. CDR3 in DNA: TGTGCCAGCAGCTTAAGGGACAGGGGAAACATTCAGTACTTC.

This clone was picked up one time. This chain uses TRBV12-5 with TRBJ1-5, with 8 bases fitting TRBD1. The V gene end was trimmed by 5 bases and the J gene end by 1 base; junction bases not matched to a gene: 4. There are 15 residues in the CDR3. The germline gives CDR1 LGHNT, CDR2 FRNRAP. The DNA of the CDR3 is TGTGCTAGTGGTCCCGGGACAGGCAGCAATCAGCCCCAGCATTTT. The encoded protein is CASGPGTGSNQPQHF. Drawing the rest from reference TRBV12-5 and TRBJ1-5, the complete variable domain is DARVTQTPRHKVTEMGQEVTMRCQPILGHNTVFWYRQTMMQGLELLAYFRNRAPLDDSGMPKDRFSAEMPDATLATLKIQPSEPRDSAVYFCASGPGTGSNQPQHFGDGTRLSIL.

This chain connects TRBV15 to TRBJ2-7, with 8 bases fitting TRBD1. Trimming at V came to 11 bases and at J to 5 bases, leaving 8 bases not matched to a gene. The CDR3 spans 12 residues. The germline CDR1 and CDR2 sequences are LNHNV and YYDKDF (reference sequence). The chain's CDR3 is CAVSRGRDEQYF. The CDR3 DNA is TGTGCCGTCAGCAGGGGGCGCGACGAGCAGTACTTC. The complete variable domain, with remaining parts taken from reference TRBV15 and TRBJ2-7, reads DAMVIQNPRYQVTQFGKPVTLSCSQTLNHNVMYWYQQKSSQAPKLLFHYYDKDFNNEADTPDNFQSRRPNTSFCFLDIRSPGLGDTAMYLCAVSRGRDEQYFGPGTRLTVT.

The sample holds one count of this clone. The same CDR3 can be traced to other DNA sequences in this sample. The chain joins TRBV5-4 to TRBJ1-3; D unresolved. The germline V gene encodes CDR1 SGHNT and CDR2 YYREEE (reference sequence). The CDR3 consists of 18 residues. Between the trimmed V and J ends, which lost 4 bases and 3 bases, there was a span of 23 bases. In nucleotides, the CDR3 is TGTGCCAGCAGCCCCCAGCCGTCAGGACTCCCAGTTGGAAACACCATATATTTT. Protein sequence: CASSPQPSGLPVGNTIYF.

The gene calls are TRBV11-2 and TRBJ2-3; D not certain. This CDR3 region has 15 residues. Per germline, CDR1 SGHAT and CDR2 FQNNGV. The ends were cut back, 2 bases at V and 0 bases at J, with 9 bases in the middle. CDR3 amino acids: CASSLLISSTDTQYF. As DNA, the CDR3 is TGTGCCAGCAGCTTACTAATCTCTAGCACAGATACGCAGTATTTT.

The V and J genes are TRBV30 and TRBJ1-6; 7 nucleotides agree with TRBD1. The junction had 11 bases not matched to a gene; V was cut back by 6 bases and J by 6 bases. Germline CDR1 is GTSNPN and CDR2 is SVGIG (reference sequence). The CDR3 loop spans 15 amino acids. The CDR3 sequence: CACIQRDRVNSPLHF. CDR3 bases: TGTGCCTGTATCCAGCGAGACAGGGTTAATTCACCCCTCCACTTT.

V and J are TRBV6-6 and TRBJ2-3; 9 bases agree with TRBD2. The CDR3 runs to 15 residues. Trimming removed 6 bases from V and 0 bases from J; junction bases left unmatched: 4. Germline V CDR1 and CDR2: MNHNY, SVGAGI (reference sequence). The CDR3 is CASRRAGGSTDTQYF. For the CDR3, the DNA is TGTGCCAGCAGAAGAGCGGGGGGTAGCACAGATACGCAGTATTTT.

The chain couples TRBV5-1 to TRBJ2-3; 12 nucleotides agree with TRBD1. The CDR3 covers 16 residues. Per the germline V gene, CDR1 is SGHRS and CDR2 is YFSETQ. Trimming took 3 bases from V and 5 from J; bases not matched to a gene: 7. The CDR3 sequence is CASSSLGTGGVDTQYF. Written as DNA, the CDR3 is TGCGCCAGCAGCTCCCTCGGGACAGGGGGCGTAGATACGCAGTATTTT.

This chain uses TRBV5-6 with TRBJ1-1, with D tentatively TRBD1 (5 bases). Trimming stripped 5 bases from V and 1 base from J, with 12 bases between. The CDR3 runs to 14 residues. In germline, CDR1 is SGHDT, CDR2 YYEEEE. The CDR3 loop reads CASRSTGGNTEAFF. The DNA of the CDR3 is TGTGCCAGCAGATCGACGGGGGGGAACACTGAAGCTTTCTTT.

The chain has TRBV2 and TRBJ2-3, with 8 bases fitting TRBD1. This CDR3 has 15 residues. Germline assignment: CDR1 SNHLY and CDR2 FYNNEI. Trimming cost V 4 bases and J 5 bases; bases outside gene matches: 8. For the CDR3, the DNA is TGTGCCAGCAGTGGGGAGACAGGGGTTATAGATACGCAGTATTTT. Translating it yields CASSGETGVIDTQYF.

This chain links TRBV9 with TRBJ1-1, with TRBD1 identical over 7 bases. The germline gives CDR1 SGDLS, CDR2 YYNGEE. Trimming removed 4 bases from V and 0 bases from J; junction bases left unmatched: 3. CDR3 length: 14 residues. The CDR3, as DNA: TGTGCCAGCAGCCGGACAGGCATGAACACTGAAGCTTTCTTT. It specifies CASSRTGMNTEAFF. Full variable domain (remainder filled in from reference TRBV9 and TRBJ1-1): DSGVTQTPKHLITATGQRVTLRCSPRSGDLSVYWYQQSLDQGLQFLIQYYNGEERAKGNILERFSAQQFPDLHSELNLSSLELGDSALYFCASSRTGMNTEAFFGQGTRLTVV.

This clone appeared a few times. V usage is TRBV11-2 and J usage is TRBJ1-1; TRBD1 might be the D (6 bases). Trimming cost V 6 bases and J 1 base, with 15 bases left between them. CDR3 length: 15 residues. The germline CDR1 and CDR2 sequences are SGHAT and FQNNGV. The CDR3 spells CASRTIRGPNTEAFF. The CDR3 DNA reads TGTGCCAGCAGGACAATCAGGGGCCCGAACACTGAAGCTTTCTTT.

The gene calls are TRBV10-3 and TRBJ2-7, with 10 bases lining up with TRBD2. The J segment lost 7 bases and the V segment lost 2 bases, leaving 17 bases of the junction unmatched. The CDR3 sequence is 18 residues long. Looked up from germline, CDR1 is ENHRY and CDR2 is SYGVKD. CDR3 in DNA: TGTGCCATCAGTGAGCCAGACCACAGGACTAGCGGTAACGGAGAGCAGTACTTC. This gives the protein CAISEPDHRTSGNGEQYF.